What follows are 27 T cell receptor beta chains derived from one specimen sequenced in a study of immune cell composition in non-small cell lung cancer. Some clones are missing from TCRdb's copy, which holds only in-frame ones; the method was immunoSEQ multiplex PCR. This table holds about 3,200 clones, about 81% found once. Material: lung tumor tissue. Receptors originate from a human donor with non-small cell lung cancer.

By sample share, this clone is large. The V call is TRBV5-6, the J call TRBJ1-2; D is possibly TRBD1 (6 bases). CDR3 length equals 16 residues. Germline-derived CDR1 and CDR2 are SGHDT and YYEEEE. Trimming pared 5 bases from V and 4 bases from J, leaving 21 bases between. DNA for the CDR3: TGTGCCAGCAGGTCCTCACAAGGCGGACAGATCTATGGCTACACCTTC. Translated: CASRSSQGGQIYGYTF.

V usage is TRBV27 and J usage is TRBJ1-5; 9 nucleotides align to TRBD1. The V and J ends lost 5 bases and 7 bases, in that order; junction bases with no gene match: 6. CDR1 is MNHEY and CDR2 is SMNVEV in the germline V gene (reference sequence). The CDR3 is 14 residues long. CDR3 bases: TGTGCCAGCAGTCGGACAGGGGCTGGGCAGCCCCAGCATTTT. Encoded protein: CASSRTGAGQPQHF.

This rearrangement joins TRBV27 to TRBJ2-5; D perhaps matches TRBD1 (5 bases). V was pared by 4 bases and J by 4 bases, with 16 bases between. Germline values: CDR1 MNHEY, CDR2 SMNVEV (reference sequence). This CDR3 has 15 amino acids. This CDR3 is CASSSIMGPRETQYF. The CDR3 DNA reads as TGTGCCAGCAGTTCGATAATGGGGCCACGAGAGACCCAGTACTTC.

The chain carries TRBV5-1 and TRBJ2-5; 8 nucleotides line up with TRBD2. The junction had 5 bases not matched to a gene; V was cut back by 2 bases and J by 5 bases. CDR1 SGHRS and CDR2 YFSETQ come from the germline V gene. The CDR3 length is 14 residues. This CDR3 is CASSFLAGLETQYF. CDR3 DNA: TGCGCCAGCAGCTTTTTAGCGGGGTTGGAGACCCAGTACTTC.

This chain connects TRBV5-1 to TRBJ2-1, with 7 positions matching TRBD2. Germline V lookup: CDR1 SGHRS, CDR2 YFSETQ. With 1 base clipped from V and 7 bases from J, the junction kept 8 bases outside the gene matches. This CDR3 contains 15 residues. CDR3 sequence: CASSLQSGLGNEQFF. The CDR3 DNA reads TGCGCCAGCAGCTTGCAGTCCGGACTAGGGAATGAGCAGTTCTTC.

This clone was seen a handful of times. The chain carries TRBV5-1 and TRBJ1-5, with D possibly TRBD1 on 6 matching bases. The V end lost 2 bases, the J end lost 4 bases, and 22 bases lay between the germline ends. This CDR3 spans 18 amino acids. Per the germline V gene, CDR1 is SGHRS and CDR2 is YFSETQ. CDR3 amino acids: CASSLTPDLGGFNQPQHF. CDR3 DNA sequence: TGCGCCAGCAGCTTAACACCAGATCTAGGGGGTTTTAATCAGCCCCAGCATTTT.

The V gene is TRBV19, the J gene TRBJ2-2; D is perhaps TRBD1 (6 bases). The CDR3 runs 14 residues. Looked up from germline, CDR1 is LNHDA and CDR2 is SQIVND (reference sequence). V was shortened by 3 bases and J by 6 bases, with 11 bases between the two germline ends. As DNA, the CDR3 is TGTGCCAGTAGTATGGTTTCAGGGGCCGGGGAGCTGTTTTTT. It codes for CASSMVSGAGELFF.

This clone was found a few times. The gene calls are TRBV28 and TRBJ2-7, with D possibly matching TRBD1 (5 bases). CDR1 is MDHEN, CDR2 SYDVKM, per germline. The CDR3 extends over 16 amino acids. The V end lost 5 bases, the J end lost 2 bases, and 19 bases lay between the germline ends. The CDR3 bases are TGTGCCAGCAGTAGTCCTAGGACACCGAGCGCCTACGAGCAGTACTTC. Protein product: CASSSPRTPSAYEQYF.

V gene TRBV25-1 combines with J gene TRBJ1-1; perhaps TRBD1 as D (5 bases). The CDR3 runs to 10 residues. The germline V and J ends were trimmed by 8 bases and 10 bases, with 11 bases remaining between them. Germline V gene lookup returns CDR1 MGHDK and CDR2 SYGVNS. CDR3: CASLGGRAFF. The CDR3 DNA follows: TGTGCCAGCCTGGGGGGAAGAGCTTTCTTT.

This clone was found once. This sequence joins TRBV5-1 and TRBJ1-2, with 8 bases fitting TRBD1. V lost 2 bases to trimming and J lost 6 bases; unmatched junction nucleotides: 3. Germline V CDR1 and CDR2: SGHRS, YFSETQ. The CDR3 contains 13 residues. The CDR3 is CASSFLTGDGYTF. The CDR3 DNA follows: TGCGCCAGCAGCTTCTTGACAGGGGATGGCTACACCTTC. Based on the CDR3 plus reference TRBV5-1 and TRBJ1-2, the full variable domain is KAGVTQTPRYLIKTRGQQVTLSCSPISGHRSVSWYQQTPGQGLQFLFEYFSETQRNKGNFPGRFSGRQFSNSRSEMNVSTLELGDSALYLCASSFLTGDGYTFGSGTRLTVV.

The chain recombines TRBV29-1 with TRBJ2-2, with 9 bases aligning to TRBD1. Trimming took 6 bases from V and 5 from J; bases not matched to a gene: 13. Germline V gene sequence: CDR1 SQVTM, CDR2 ANQGSEA. The CDR3 contains 16 residues. CDR3 nucleotide sequence: TGCAGCGTGTGGGACAGGGAGTTAAGTCGGACCGGGGAGCTGTTTTTT. Translation gives CSVWDRELSRTGELFF.

This sequence joins TRBV5-6 and TRBJ1-2, with a tentative D call TRBD1 (6 bases). V was pared by 1 base and J by 2 bases, with 12 bases between. The CDR3 is made up of 15 amino acids. Germline loops: CDR1 SGHDT, CDR2 YYEEEE. CDR3 residues: CASSLYARGNYGYTF. The CDR3 DNA reads as TGTGCCAGCAGCTTGTACGCCAGGGGAAACTATGGCTACACCTTC.

V and J are TRBV7-2 and TRBJ2-3; TRBD2 matches at 10 bases. The CDR3 has 14 amino acids. The germline gives CDR1 SGHTA, CDR2 FQGNSA. J lost 4 bases, V lost 4 bases, and 2 bases had no gene match. CDR3 sequence (DNA): TGTGCCAGCAGCTCTCTAGCGGGAGCAGATACGCAGTATTTT. It specifies CASSSLAGADTQYF.

The CDR3 protein is CASSLSGQGGGEQYF. The CDR3 nucleotides read TGTGCCAGCAGTTTATCGGGACAGGGTGGTGGGGAGCAGTACTTC. The V call is TRBV27, the J call TRBJ2-7; 9 nucleotides line up with TRBD1. CDR1 is MNHEY, CDR2 SMNVEV, per germline (reference sequence). This CDR3 is built from 15 residues. Unmatched junction bases numbered 7, after V lost 0 bases and J lost 7 bases.

The chain is built from TRBV29-1 and TRBJ2-5, with a weak D call TRBD1 (6 bases). This CDR3 region has 11 residues. V lost 6 bases and J 4 bases, leaving 9 bases between the germline ends. Germline V lookup: CDR1 SQVTM, CDR2 ANQGSEA. CDR3 DNA: TGCAGCGTCCCAGGGGCAGAGACCCAGTACTTC. This gives the protein CSVPGAETQYF.

This chain joins TRBV13 and TRBJ2-1, with 10 bases matching TRBD1. The CDR3 covers 15 residues. The trim removed 4 bases at V and 10 bases at J, leaving 10 bases unmatched. Germline V lookup: CDR1 PRHDT, CDR2 FYEKMQ (reference sequence). This CDR3 reads CASSSSRQGAAEQFF. CDR3 sequence (DNA): TGTGCCAGCAGCTCCTCTCGACAGGGGGCGGCCGAGCAGTTCTTC.

By its share, this clone is medium-sized. The chain links TRBV2 to TRBJ1-2, with D uncertain. Germline-derived CDR1 and CDR2 are SNHLY and FYNNEI. Trimming took 5 bases from V and 7 from J, leaving 20 bases between them. This CDR3 region has 15 residues. CDR3 region: CASSPLLEPSGGYTF. The DNA of the CDR3 is TGTGCCAGCAGTCCCCTGCTTGAACCTTCCGGTGGCTACACCTTC. Complete variable domain (other parts from reference TRBV2 and TRBJ1-2): EPEVTQTPSHQVTQMGQEVILRCVPISNHLYFYWYRQILGQKVEFLVSFYNNEISEKSEIFDDQFSVERPDGSNFTLKIRSTKLEDSAMYFCASSPLLEPSGGYTFGSGTRLTVV.

CDR3: CASSPPQGEPQHF. The CDR3 DNA reads TGTGCCAGCAGCCCACCGCAGGGGGAGCCCCAGCATTTT. The chain uses TRBV7-9 and TRBJ1-5; TRBD1 matches at 7 bases. CDR3 length: 13 amino acids. The J segment lost 8 bases and the V segment lost 5 bases, leaving 6 bases of the junction unmatched. Germline values: CDR1 SEHNR, CDR2 FQNEAQ (reference sequence).

In this sample, this clone turned up a few times. The gene calls are TRBV7-9 and TRBJ2-1, with 10 bases aligning to TRBD2. The CDR3 is 16 residues long. Germline V lookup: CDR1 SEHNR, CDR2 FQNEAQ (reference sequence). The V and J ends lost 1 base and 9 bases, in that order; junction bases with no gene match: 9. The CDR3 coding sequence is TGTGCCAGCAGCTTAGTCCCGGTAGCGGGGGGCGGTGAGCAGTTCTTC. Residues: CASSLVPVAGGGEQFF.

The V gene is TRBV20-1, the J gene TRBJ2-2, with D perhaps TRBD2 (6 bases). The V and J ends lost 6 bases and 6 bases respectively, with 8 bases between them. This CDR3 has 11 residues. Germline CDR1 DFQATT, CDR2 SNEGSKA (reference sequence). CDR3 amino acids: CSAREAGELFF. For the CDR3, the DNA is TGCAGTGCGAGGGAGGCCGGGGAGCTGTTTTTT.

This chain connects TRBV25-1 to TRBJ2-2; the match to TRBD1 covers 7 bases. Unmatched junction bases numbered 8, after V lost 3 bases and J lost 4 bases. Germline V gene lookup returns CDR1 MGHDK and CDR2 SYGVNS. This CDR3 spans 16 amino acids. CDR3 nucleotide sequence: TGTGCCAGCAGTGACCTCACAGGGGTAGGCACCGGGGAGCTGTTTTTT. Protein product: CASSDLTGVGTGELFF.

This rearrangement joins TRBV11-2 to TRBJ2-3; possible D gene TRBD2, 5 bases. The ends were cut back, 5 bases at V and 4 bases at J, with 16 bases in the middle. Per germline, CDR1 SGHAT and CDR2 FQNNGV. This CDR3 contains 15 residues. The CDR3 DNA reads as TGTGCCAGCAGCCTCGAAGCCGGGGTGGCAGATACGCAGTATTTT. It translates to CASSLEAGVADTQYF.

The genes are TRBV2 and TRBJ2-5, with 16 bases lining up with TRBD2. The ends lost 6 bases at V and 6 bases at J; junction bases unmatched: 10. The CDR3 runs 17 residues. Germline-derived CDR1 and CDR2 are SNHLY and FYNNEI. The DNA for the CDR3 is TGTGCCAGCAGGGGCGGGACTAGCGGGAGGGCCGGGAAGACCCAGTACTTC. Translation: CASRGGTSGRAGKTQYF.

In DNA form, the CDR3 reads TGTGCCAGCAGCTTAAGTTCGGGACAGGGATTTTTGAGCTCCTACAATGAGCAGTTCTTC. Its translation is CASSLSSGQGFLSSYNEQFF. The chain has TRBV7-3 and TRBJ2-1, with TRBD1 matching 9 bases. The V gene end was trimmed by 1 base and the J gene end by 0 bases; junction bases not matched to a gene: 13. This CDR3 contains 20 residues. Germline lookup yields CDR1 SGHTA and CDR2 FQGTGA.

The genes are TRBV11-2 and TRBJ2-7; D is unresolved. The V and J ends lost 1 base and 9 bases respectively, with 16 bases between them. Germline V CDR1 and CDR2: SGHAT, FQNNGV. This CDR3 is 14 amino acids long. CDR3 DNA sequence: TGTGCCAGCAGCTTAGGGGCAGCAAGTACGGCGCAGTACTTC. It codes for CASSLGAASTAQYF.

This clone was recorded only once. The J gene is TRBJ2-2, the V gene TRBV11-2; 7 nucleotides line up with TRBD1. The CDR3 is 13 amino acids. J lost 6 bases, V lost 5 bases, and 3 bases had no gene match. Germline loops: CDR1 SGHAT, CDR2 FQNNGV. In DNA form, the CDR3 reads TGTGCCAGCAGCAGGGGGCAGGCCGGGGAGCTGTTTTTT. Protein: CASSRGQAGELFF. Using reference TRBV11-2 and TRBJ2-2 for the parts outside the CDR3, the full variable domain is EAGVAQSPRYKIIEKRQSVAFWCNPISGHATLYWYQQILGQGPKLLIQFQNNGVVDDSQLPKDRFSAERLKGVDSTLKIQPAKLEDSAVYLCASSRGQAGELFFGEGSRLTVL.

This CDR3 is CASSRGGHFATNEKLFF. CDR3 DNA sequence: TGCGCCAGCAGCAGGGGGGGACACTTTGCAACTAATGAAAAACTGTTTTTT. The chain links TRBV4-3 to TRBJ1-4; D may be TRBD1 (6 bases). This CDR3 comprises 17 residues. CDR1 and CDR2 from the germline V gene are LGHNA and YSLEER. Trimming shortened V by 5 bases and J by 0 bases, and 16 bases separated the two germline ends.